This T cell receptor (beta chain) was observed in a study of CD8 T cells in Susac syndrome. Reverse transcription of 0.5 to 1 ug RNA used random hexamers. By means of immunoSEQ multiplex PCR, TCR beta CDR3 spanning 54 Vbeta and 13 Jbeta underwent amplification. In TCRdb, the immunoSEQ multiplex PCR reads were re-called with MiXCR into one record per CDR3 protein. The table lists about 400,000 distinct CDR3 sequences, approximately 89% of them singletons, with 0.09% to 0.15% in the top ten. V gave up 0 bases and J gave up 4 bases; unmatched junction bases: 9. Germline values: CDR1 MGHRA, CDR2 YSYEKL. The CDR3 runs to 18 residues.

The sequenced sample consisted of CD8+ T cells from PBMCs. This chain links TRBV4-1 with TRBJ2-1, with 10 bases that match TRBD2. This receptor was taken from a human donor with multiple sclerosis. CDR3 sequence (DNA): TGCGCCAGCAGCCAAGATTACGGACTAGCGGAAATTTACAATGAGCAGTTCTTC. Its translation is CASSQDYGLAEIYNEQFF.